This T cell receptor (beta chain) was sequenced for a study of blood T cell repertoires in COVID-19. As for the study in general: COVID-19 samples, acute and convalescent, were from the United States, Italy and Spain. Nucleic acid was either cDNA or gDNA, and it came from T cells, B-cell-depleted T cells, or PBMCs.

The V gene's germline CDR1 is SGHAT and CDR2 FQNNGV. V lost 1 base to trimming and J lost 4 bases; unmatched junction nucleotides: 3. The CDR3 totals 16 residues. Original data processing: Scientists estimated how many nucleated cells there were by amplifying reference gene primers. Only in-frame clones appear in the TCRdb table, and some are missing; sequencing was by immunoSEQ multiplex PCR. The V and J calls and clone size come from that table; D and trimming were worked out from the DNA. This sample yields about 100,000 clones, of which 70% to 90% are seen a single time; 5.5% to 6.5% belongs to the top ten.

The V gene is TRBV11-2, the J gene TRBJ2-1, with 11 bases lining up with TRBD2. Sequenced material: peripheral blood. The clonotype comes from a woman aged 55 to 70 with acute or convalescent COVID-19. CDR3 sequence: CASSLATSGAYNEQFF. The DNA for the CDR3 is TGTGCCAGCAGCTTAGCGACTAGCGGGGCATACAATGAGCAGTTCTTC. Complete variable domain (other parts from reference TRBV11-2 and TRBJ2-1): EAGVAQSPRYKIIEKRQSVAFWCNPISGHATLYWYQQILGQGPKLLIQFQNNGVVDDSQLPKDRFSAERLKGVDSTLKIQPAKLEDSAVYLCASSLATSGAYNEQFFGPGTRLTVL.